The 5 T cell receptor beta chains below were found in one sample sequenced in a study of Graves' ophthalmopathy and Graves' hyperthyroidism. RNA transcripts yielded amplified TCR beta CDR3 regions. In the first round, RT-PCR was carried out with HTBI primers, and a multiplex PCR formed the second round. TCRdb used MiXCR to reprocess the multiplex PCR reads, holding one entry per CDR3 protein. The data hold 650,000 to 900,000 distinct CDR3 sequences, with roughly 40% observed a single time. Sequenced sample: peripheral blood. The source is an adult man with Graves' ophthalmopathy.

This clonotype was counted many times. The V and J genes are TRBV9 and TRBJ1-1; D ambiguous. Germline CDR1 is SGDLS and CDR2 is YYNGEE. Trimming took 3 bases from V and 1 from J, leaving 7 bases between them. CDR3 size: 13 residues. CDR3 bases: TGTGCCAGCAGCGGTCTGGGGAACACTGAAGCTTTCTTT. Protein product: CASSGLGNTEAFF.

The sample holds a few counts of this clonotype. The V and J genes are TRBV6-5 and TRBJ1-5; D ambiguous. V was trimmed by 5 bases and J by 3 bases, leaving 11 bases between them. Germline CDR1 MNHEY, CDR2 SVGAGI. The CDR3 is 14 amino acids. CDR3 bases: TGTGCCAGCAGTGAAGTCGGTACCAATCAGCCCCAGCATTTT. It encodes CASSEVGTNQPQHF.

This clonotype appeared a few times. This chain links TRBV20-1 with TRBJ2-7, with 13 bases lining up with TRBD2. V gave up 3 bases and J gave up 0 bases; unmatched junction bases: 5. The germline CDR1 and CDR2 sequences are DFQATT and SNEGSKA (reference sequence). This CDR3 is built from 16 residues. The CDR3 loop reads CSASGTSGKLSYEQYF. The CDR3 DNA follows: TGCAGTGCTAGCGGGACTAGCGGGAAACTCTCCTACGAGCAGTACTTC.

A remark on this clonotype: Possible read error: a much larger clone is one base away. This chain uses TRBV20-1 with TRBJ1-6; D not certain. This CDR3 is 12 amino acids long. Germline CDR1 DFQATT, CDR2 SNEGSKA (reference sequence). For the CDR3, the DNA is TGCAGTGCTAGAGATGCCCTTTCACCCCCCCACTTT. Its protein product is CSARDALSPPHF.

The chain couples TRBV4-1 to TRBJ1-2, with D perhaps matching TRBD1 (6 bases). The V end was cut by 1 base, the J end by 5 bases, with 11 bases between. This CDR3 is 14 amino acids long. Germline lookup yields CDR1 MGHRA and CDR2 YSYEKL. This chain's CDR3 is CASSQGGGTYGYTF. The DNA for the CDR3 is TGCGCCAGCAGCCAAGGGGGGGGCACATATGGCTACACCTTC.